The 25 T cell receptor beta chains reported below all come from one sample, sequenced in a study of cytomegalovirus exposure and HLA in healthy donors. The table came from immunoSEQ multiplex PCR; TCRdb's copy has only in-frame clones and leaves some out. The top ten hold approximately 12% of the sample, which has 250,000 or so clones, about 88% seen once. Sequencing input: PBMCs. These receptors all stem from a man aged 18 to 35 in good health and CMV-seropositive.

The chain has TRBV5-6 and TRBJ2-2; D is ambiguous. The germline V gene has CDR1 SGHDT and CDR2 YYEEEE. Trimming took off 3 bases at V and 7 bases at J, with 4 bases between the two ends. The CDR3 contains 11 residues. For the CDR3, the DNA is TGTGCCAGCAGCTCGATCGGGGAGCTGTTTTTT. Protein: CASSSIGELFF.

This clone was recorded a few times. The chain recombines TRBV2 with TRBJ1-1, with D uncertain. The V end was cut by 7 bases, the J end by 3 bases, with 15 bases between. The CDR3 has 14 amino acids. Looked up from germline, CDR1 is SNHLY and CDR2 is FYNNEI. In DNA form, the CDR3 reads TGTGCCAGCATTGCAGGAGTAACGCACACTGAAGCTTTCTTT. Translating gives CASIAGVTHTEAFF. The variable domain in full, with the rest retrieved from reference TRBV2 and TRBJ1-1, is EPEVTQTPSHQVTQMGQEVILRCVPISNHLYFYWYRQILGQKVEFLVSFYNNEISEKSEIFDDQFSVERPDGSNFTLKIRSTKLEDSAMYFCASIAGVTHTEAFFGQGTRLTVV.

The sample holds a few counts of this clone. V is TRBV6-1 and J is TRBJ2-5; a possible D gene is TRBD1 (5 bases). The CDR3 is made up of 12 amino acids. Germline V gives CDR1 MNHNS, CDR2 SASEGT. V dropped 6 bases and J dropped 5 bases, with 10 bases sitting between them. The CDR3 DNA reads as TGTGCCAGCAGGACATCAGGGGAGACCCAGTACTTC. Amino acid sequence: CASRTSGETQYF.

This rearrangement joins TRBV5-1 to TRBJ2-3; 14 bases agree with TRBD2. Germline-derived CDR1 and CDR2 are SGHRS and YFSETQ. Losses at the gene ends were 0 bases for V and 1 base for J; bases not matched to a gene: 7. The CDR3 extends over 19 amino acids. The CDR3 spells CASSLGLAGGGSGTDTQYF. The CDR3 coding sequence is TGCGCCAGCAGCTTGGGACTAGCGGGAGGGGGGTCCGGCACAGATACGCAGTATTTT.

CDR3 protein: CASSQGSDGRGSYEQYF. In DNA form, the CDR3 reads TGTGCCAGCAGCCAAGGATCGGACGGGAGAGGCAGCTACGAGCAGTACTTC. This chain uses TRBV14 with TRBJ2-7; TRBD2 is a possible D gene (6 bases). V dropped 1 base and J dropped 3 bases, with 19 bases sitting between them. Per the germline V gene, CDR1 is SGHDN and CDR2 is FVKESK. This CDR3 has 17 amino acids.

The V and J genes are TRBV7-9 and TRBJ2-7, with 7 nucleotides matching TRBD1. This CDR3 has 16 amino acids. With V trimmed by 4 bases and J by 4 bases, 13 bases remained unmatched. CDR1 SEHNR and CDR2 FQNEAQ come from the germline V gene (reference sequence). CDR3 sequence: CASSSGTVSVRYEQYF. For the CDR3, the DNA is TGTGCCAGCAGCTCCGGGACAGTCAGTGTACGATACGAGCAGTACTTC.

The rearrangement links TRBV7-9 to TRBJ1-2, with a tentative D call TRBD1 (5 bases). Germline loops: CDR1 SEHNR, CDR2 FQNEAQ (reference sequence). With 2 bases removed from V and 8 bases from J, the gap between germline ends came to 9 bases. This CDR3 is built from 12 residues. DNA of the CDR3: TGTGCCAGCAGCTTATTAGGGGTCGGCTACACCTTC. Translated, it gives CASSLLGVGYTF.

J is TRBJ1-2 and V is TRBV5-4; D is ambiguous. Germline V gene sequence: CDR1 SGHNT, CDR2 YYREEE (reference sequence). The CDR3 sequence is 15 residues long. The ends were cut back, 4 bases at V and 6 bases at J, with 19 bases in the middle. Here the CDR3 DNA reads TGTGCCAGCAGCCCGCCGGCCGCGCATTTGAATGGCTACACCTTC. This codes for CASSPPAAHLNGYTF. Variable domain in full (rest from reference TRBV5-4 and TRBJ1-2): ETGVTQSPTHLIKTRGQQVTLRCSSQSGHNTVSWYQQALGQGPQFIFQYYREEENGRGNFPPRFSGLQFPNYSSELNVNALELDDSALYLCASSPPAAHLNGYTFGSGTRLTVV.

The rearrangement joins TRBV11-2 to TRBJ2-1; D remains unclear. Deletions cut 7 bases from V and 1 base from J, with 20 bases between. Germline V lookup: CDR1 SGHAT, CDR2 FQNNGV. The CDR3 has 17 amino acids. The CDR3 nucleotides read TGTGCCAGCACTTACCCCATAGGTTCAGCTTCCTACAATGAGCAGTTCTTC. Translating it yields CASTYPIGSASYNEQFF.

The chain carries TRBV19 and TRBJ2-7; tentatively, D is TRBD1 or TRBD2 (5 bases each). The CDR3 consists of 14 residues. In germline, CDR1 is LNHDA, CDR2 SQIVND (reference sequence). V gave up 6 bases and J gave up 2 bases, with 14 bases separating them. The CDR3: CASRGRHEAYEQYF. CDR3 bases: TGTGCCAGTAGGGGACGGCACGAGGCCTACGAGCAGTACTTC.

This chain joins TRBV9 and TRBJ1-2, with a weak D call TRBD1 (6 bases). CDR3 length equals 18 residues. The V end was cut by 3 bases, the J end by 8 bases, with 29 bases between. Germline CDR1 SGDLS, CDR2 YYNGEE. The DNA for the CDR3 is TGTGCCAGCAGCGGTGAACGTGGTTTGCCCTCGGGACAAGGAGGCTACACCTTC. Its protein is CASSGERGLPSGQGGYTF.

The chain joins TRBV11-3 to TRBJ2-1; tentative D call: TRBD2 (6 bases). CDR3 length: 15 amino acids. V was cut by 6 bases and J by 4 bases, with 16 bases left in between. Germline CDR1 and CDR2: SGHNT and YENEEA. Here the CDR3 DNA reads TGTGCCAGCAGTCCTAGGCTAGCGAGGTACAATGAGCAGTTCTTC. Translated, it gives CASSPRLARYNEQFF.

V is TRBV5-6 and J is TRBJ2-1; TRBD1 matches 10 bases. The V and J ends lost 1 base and 7 bases, in that order; junction bases with no gene match: 5. The CDR3 contains 15 residues. The germline V gene has CDR1 SGHDT and CDR2 YYEEEE. CDR3 sequence: CASSLLGQGLNEQFF. CDR3 bases: TGTGCCAGCAGCTTGTTGGGACAGGGGTTAAATGAGCAGTTCTTC.

The rearrangement joins TRBV20-1 to TRBJ2-5; D is unclear. Trimming cost V 7 bases and J 5 bases, with 8 bases left between them. The germline CDR1 and CDR2 sequences are DFQATT and SNEGSKA (reference sequence). This CDR3 has 10 amino acids. DNA of the CDR3: TGCAGTGGAGAATGGGAGACCCAGTACTTC. As protein: CSGEWETQYF.

The chain carries TRBV5-4 and TRBJ1-2; tentative D call: TRBD1 (5 bases). CDR3 length equals 13 residues. Germline values: CDR1 SGHNT, CDR2 YYREEE (reference sequence). The V and J ends lost 1 base and 8 bases respectively, with 12 bases between them. The CDR3 DNA reads as TGTGCCAGCAGCTTGTCAGAGGGGCTAGGCTACACCTTC. Its protein is CASSLSEGLGYTF. The variable domain in full, completed from reference TRBV5-4 and TRBJ1-2, reads ETGVTQSPTHLIKTRGQQVTLRCSSQSGHNTVSWYQQALGQGPQFIFQYYREEENGRGNFPPRFSGLQFPNYSSELNVNALELDDSALYLCASSLSEGLGYTFGSGTRLTVV.

The genes are TRBV11-2 and TRBJ2-7, with D perhaps matching TRBD1 (5 bases). The CDR3 length is 16 residues. In germline, CDR1 is SGHAT, CDR2 FQNNGV. V lost 0 bases and J lost 5, with 17 bases in between. CDR3 DNA: TGTGCCAGCAGCTTAGAGGAACGTCTTCCAGGGCACGAGCAGTACTTC. Its protein is CASSLEERLPGHEQYF.

The V and J genes are TRBV5-1 and TRBJ2-1, with D maybe TRBD1 (6 bases). This CDR3 is built from 14 residues. Germline V gene data show CDR1 as SGHRS and CDR2 as YFSETQ. V shed 4 bases and J shed 8 bases, with 16 bases lying between them. The CDR3 sequence is CASSLGQLGDEQFF. The CDR3 DNA reads as TGCGCCAGCAGCCTCGGACAGCTGGGGGATGAGCAGTTCTTC.

The chain combines TRBV5-1 with TRBJ2-1, with 10 bases that match TRBD2. The CDR3 contains 16 residues. The germline gives CDR1 SGHRS, CDR2 YFSETQ. Losses at the gene ends were 0 bases for V and 8 bases for J; bases not matched to a gene: 8. The CDR3 coding sequence is TGCGCCAGCAGCTTGGGTGCTAGCGGGAGAAGATATGAGCAGTTCTTC. Its translation: CASSLGASGRRYEQFF.

The chain is built from TRBV27 and TRBJ1-2, with 7 bases matching TRBD1. This CDR3 is built from 16 residues. The trim removed 6 bases at V and 0 bases at J, leaving 10 bases unmatched. CDR1 and CDR2 from the germline V gene are MNHEY and SMNVEV (reference sequence). Here the CDR3 reads CASSQTRTGSNYGYTF. In DNA form, the CDR3 reads TGTGCCAGCAGCCAAACTAGGACAGGATCTAACTATGGCTACACCTTC.

The gene calls are TRBV5-1 and TRBJ2-7; 9 bases line up with TRBD1. Germline values: CDR1 SGHRS, CDR2 YFSETQ. The trim removed 5 bases at V and 7 bases at J, leaving 7 bases unmatched. This CDR3 has 13 residues. As DNA, the CDR3 is TGCGCCAGCAGTCGGGACAGGGCGGTGGAGCAGTACTTC. It codes for CASSRDRAVEQYF.

This chain links TRBV5-1 with TRBJ1-1; tentatively, D is TRBD1 (6 bases). Germline CDR1 is SGHRS and CDR2 is YFSETQ. The V end was cut by 4 bases, the J end by 5 bases, with 12 bases between. The CDR3 runs 13 residues. The CDR3 protein is CASSAGVKTEAFF. DNA of the CDR3: TGCGCCAGCAGCGCAGGGGTTAAGACTGAAGCTTTCTTT.

V usage is TRBV2 and J usage is TRBJ2-1, with D unresolved. The germline V gene encodes CDR1 SNHLY and CDR2 FYNNEI. The CDR3 sequence is 12 residues long. Trimming pared 2 bases from V and 7 bases from J, leaving 6 bases between. CDR3 nucleotides: TGTGCCAGCAGTGAATGGCGAAATGAGCAGTTCTTC. The encoded protein is CASSEWRNEQFF.

This clone was found a few times. The V and J genes are TRBV5-1 and TRBJ2-1; TRBD2 matches 8 bases. The CDR3 is 15 residues long. Germline values: CDR1 SGHRS, CDR2 YFSETQ. The V segment lost 4 bases and the J segment 3 bases; nucleotides outside the gene matches: 6. CDR3: CASSPRSGSYNEQFF. In DNA, the CDR3 is TGCGCCAGCAGCCCCCGGAGCGGGAGCTACAATGAGCAGTTCTTC.

The rearrangement links TRBV6-5 to TRBJ1-2, with a weak D call TRBD1 (5 bases). Germline loops: CDR1 MNHEY, CDR2 SVGAGI. Trimming stripped 0 bases from V and 8 bases from J, with 10 bases between. The CDR3 is made up of 13 amino acids. CDR3 region: CASSYSGEKGYTF. CDR3 DNA: TGTGCCAGCAGTTACTCGGGGGAGAAGGGCTACACCTTC.

The chain recombines TRBV6-5 with TRBJ2-5, with 8 bases lining up with TRBD1. Unmatched junction bases numbered 10, after V lost 5 bases and J lost 5 bases. The CDR3 extends over 15 amino acids. Germline V lookup: CDR1 MNHEY, CDR2 SVGAGI. The CDR3 loop is CASSTHRGKGETQYF. The CDR3 bases are TGTGCCAGCAGTACCCACAGGGGGAAGGGGGAGACCCAGTACTTC.